Shown below are 14 T cell receptor beta chains from a single sample sequenced in a study of human T cells and chemical hapten exposure. The time point denotes: patch test 3, about 24 weeks after DPC sensitization. Sample treatment: therapeutic diphenylcyclopropenone sensitization with weekly scalp DPC. TCRdb re-derived calls from the RACE reads in MiXCR, one entry per CDR3 protein. Among 85,000 to 100,000 distinct CDR3 sequences listed, around a quarter were seen once. Material: whole blood, obtained in connection with sensitization to the hapten diphenylcyclopropenone (DPC). All receptors derive from a man between 35 and 55 years old with alopecia areata. Some clones in this sample may be carry-over from other donors' samples.

There are a few counts of this clonotype. Given the absence of the conserved phenylalanine or tryptophan at the CDR3 end, a read error is likely. The DNA is omitted, as the CDR3 cannot be located on it reliably, and the CDR3 follows TCRdb's listing. This chain connects TRBV5-1 to TRBJ2-7; TRBD2 is the table's D call and was not checked against the DNA. The CDR3 spans 11 residues, counting both ends. Germline CDR1 is SGHRS and CDR2 is YFSETQ. CDR3: CASSLELAGPY.

A few counts support this clonotype. The V call is TRBV6-1, the J call TRBJ1-5, with 9 bases that match TRBD1. Germline trimming cut 3 bases from V and 2 bases from J; bases unmatched to any gene: 5. Germline-derived CDR1 and CDR2 are MNHNS and SASEGT. This CDR3 region has 16 residues. The CDR3 bases are TGTGCCAGCAGTGACAGACAGGGGGACGGCAATCAGCCCCAGCATTTT. This encodes CASSDRQGDGNQPQHF.

In DNA, the CDR3 is TGTGCCAGCCAGAGAAGGGTGGAATCCTACAATGAGCAGTTCTTC. This gives the protein CASQRRVESYNEQFF. The chain carries TRBV12-3 or TRBV12-4 and TRBJ2-1; D is unclear. The CDR3 has 15 amino acids. V lost 8 bases and J lost 1, with 15 bases in between.

This clonotype has a handful of counts. The J gene is TRBJ2-3, the V gene TRBV20-1; D may be TRBD1 (6 bases). The germline CDR1 and CDR2 sequences are DFQATT and SNEGSKA (reference sequence). This CDR3 contains 17 residues. V lost 0 bases and J 0 bases, leaving 16 bases between the germline ends. The CDR3 region is CSARDRATGFSTDTQYF. For the CDR3, the DNA is TGCAGTGCTAGAGATCGGGCGACAGGCTTTAGCACAGATACGCAGTATTTT.

This clonotype was seen more than once but under ten times. This sequence joins TRBV5-1 and TRBJ2-1; TRBD1 is a possible D gene (5 bases). The V gene's germline CDR1 is SGHRS and CDR2 YFSETQ. The V and J ends lost 4 bases and 7 bases respectively, with 12 bases between them. This CDR3 region has 13 residues. The CDR3 coding sequence is TGCGCCAGCAGCCTACTACAGGAGAATGAGCAGTTCTTC. Translated: CASSLLQENEQFF.

This clonotype was seen once. The genes are TRBV20-1 and TRBJ2-1; a possible D gene is TRBD1 (5 bases). The germline gives CDR1 DFQATT, CDR2 SNEGSKA (reference sequence). CDR3 length: 14 amino acids. The germline V and J ends were trimmed by 4 bases and 1 base, with 11 bases remaining between them. CDR3 amino acids: CSAMRQRSYNEQFF. DNA for the CDR3: TGCAGTGCTATGAGACAGAGATCCTACAATGAGCAGTTCTTC.

This clonotype was detected only a few times. The chain joins TRBV29-1 to TRBJ1-1; 9 nucleotides line up with TRBD1. Germline V gene data show CDR1 as SQVTM and CDR2 as ANQGSEA. The CDR3 is 12 residues long. After removal of 6 bases from V and 5 bases from J, the junction contained 4 bases not matched to a gene. For the CDR3, the DNA is TGCAGCGTCGACAGGGGGGTGACTGAAGCTTTCTTT. This translates into CSVDRGVTEAFF.

This clonotype occurred a few times. This chain uses TRBV7-2 with TRBJ2-6; D is tentatively TRBD1 or TRBD2 (5 bases each). The CDR3 spans 16 residues. Trimming removed 6 bases from V and 0 bases from J, with 12 bases in between. Germline assignment: CDR1 SGHTA and CDR2 FQGNSA. DNA for the CDR3: TGTGCCAGCAGAGGGACGCTGGGCTCTGGGGCCAACGTCCTGACTTTC. Protein product: CASRGTLGSGANVLTF.

This clonotype turned up a few times. The chain joins TRBV9 to TRBJ2-2; D might be TRBD1 or TRBD2, each matching 5 bases. V was pared by 0 bases and J by 4 bases, with 10 bases between. The CDR3 extends over 15 amino acids. The germline V gene encodes CDR1 SGDLS and CDR2 YYNGEE. The CDR3 DNA sequence: TGTGCCAGCAGCGTAGAGAGAGGGGTCACCGGGGAGCTGTTTTTT. Encoded protein: CASSVERGVTGELFF.

The genes are TRBV12-3 or TRBV12-4 and TRBJ1-5, with 7 bases that match TRBD1. The CDR3 is 15 amino acids. The trim removed 8 bases at V and 5 bases at J, leaving 12 bases unmatched. This CDR3 is CASRPAGGLYQPQHF. CDR3 sequence (DNA): TGTGCCAGCCGCCCCGCAGGGGGTTTATATCAGCCCCAGCATTTT.

A few counts support this clonotype. The genes are TRBV28 and TRBJ1-5; D not resolved. Germline-derived CDR1 and CDR2 are MDHEN and SYDVKM. The CDR3 has 15 residues. V was clipped by 2 bases and J by 0 bases, with 8 bases between them. The CDR3 region is CASSLRHGSNQPQHF. In DNA, the CDR3 is TGTGCCAGCAGTTTACGACACGGTAGCAATCAGCCCCAGCATTTT. Together with reference TRBV28 and TRBJ1-5, the CDR3 gives the full variable domain: DVKVTQSSRYLVKRTGEKVFLECVQDMDHENMFWYRQDPGLGLRLIYFSYDVKMKEKGDIPEGYSVSREKKERFSLILESASTNQTSMYLCASSLRHGSNQPQHFGDGTRLSIL.

This clonotype was counted many times. The chain recombines TRBV6-5 with TRBJ1-4; D gene ambiguous. The germline V and J ends were trimmed by 0 bases and 7 bases, with 12 bases remaining between them. CDR1 is MNHEY and CDR2 is SVGAGI in the germline V gene. The CDR3 runs 15 residues. CDR3 sequence (DNA): TGTGCCAGCAGTTACTCCTTTATATCCGGTGAAAAACTGTTTTTT. Translated, it gives CASSYSFISGEKLFF.

The chain has TRBV12-3 or TRBV12-4 and TRBJ2-1; 10 nucleotides match TRBD1. The CDR3 runs to 16 residues. Germline trimming cut 3 bases from V and 7 bases from J; bases unmatched to any gene: 9. CDR3 sequence: CASSFRSGTGENEQFF. The CDR3 DNA follows: TGTGCCAGCAGTTTTCGGTCCGGGACAGGGGAGAATGAGCAGTTCTTC.

The V and J genes are TRBV7-2 and TRBJ1-5; D not resolved. The CDR3 consists of 15 residues. With 2 bases removed from V and 6 bases from J, the gap between germline ends came to 14 bases. Germline lookup yields CDR1 SGHTA and CDR2 FQGNSA. The CDR3 region is CASSLSRDWTQPQHF. The CDR3 DNA reads as TGTGCCAGCAGCTTATCGCGGGATTGGACTCAGCCCCAGCATTTT.